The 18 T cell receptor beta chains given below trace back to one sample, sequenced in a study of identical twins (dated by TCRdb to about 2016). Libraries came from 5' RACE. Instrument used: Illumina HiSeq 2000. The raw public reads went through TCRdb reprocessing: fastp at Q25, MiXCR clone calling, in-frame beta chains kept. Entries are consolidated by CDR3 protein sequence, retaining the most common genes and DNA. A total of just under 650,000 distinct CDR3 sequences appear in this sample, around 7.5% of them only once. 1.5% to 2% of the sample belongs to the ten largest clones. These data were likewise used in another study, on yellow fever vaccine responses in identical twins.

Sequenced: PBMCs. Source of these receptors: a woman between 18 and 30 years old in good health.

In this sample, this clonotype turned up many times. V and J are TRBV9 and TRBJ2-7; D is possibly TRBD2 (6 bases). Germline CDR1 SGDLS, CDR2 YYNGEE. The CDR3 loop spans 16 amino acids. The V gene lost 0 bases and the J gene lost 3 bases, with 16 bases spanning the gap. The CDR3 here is CASSVDAASVNYEQYF. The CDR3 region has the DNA TGTGCCAGCAGCGTAGACGCGGCTAGCGTTAACTACGAGCAGTACTTC.

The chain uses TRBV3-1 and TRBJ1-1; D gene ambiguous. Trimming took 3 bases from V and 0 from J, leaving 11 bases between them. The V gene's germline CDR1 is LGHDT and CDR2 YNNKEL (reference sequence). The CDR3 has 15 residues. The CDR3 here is CASSQGGLLNTEAFF. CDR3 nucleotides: TGTGCCAGCAGCCAGGGAGGACTCTTGAACACTGAAGCTTTCTTT.

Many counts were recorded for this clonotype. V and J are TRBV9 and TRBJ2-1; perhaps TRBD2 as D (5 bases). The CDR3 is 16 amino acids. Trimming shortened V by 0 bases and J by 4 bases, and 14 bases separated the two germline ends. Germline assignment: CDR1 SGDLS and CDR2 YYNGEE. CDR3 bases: TGTGCCAGCAGCGTAGAGAGGCTAGCAGTGTACAATGAGCAGTTCTTC. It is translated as CASSVERLAVYNEQFF.

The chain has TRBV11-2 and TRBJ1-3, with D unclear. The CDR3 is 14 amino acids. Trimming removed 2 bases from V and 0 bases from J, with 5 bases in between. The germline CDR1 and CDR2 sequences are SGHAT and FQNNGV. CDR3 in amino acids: CASSLQYSGNTIYF. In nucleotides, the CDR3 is TGTGCCAGCAGCTTACAGTACTCTGGAAACACCATATATTTT. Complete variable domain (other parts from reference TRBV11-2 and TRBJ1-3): EAGVAQSPRYKIIEKRQSVAFWCNPISGHATLYWYQQILGQGPKLLIQFQNNGVVDDSQLPKDRFSAERLKGVDSTLKIQPAKLEDSAVYLCASSLQYSGNTIYFGEGSWLTVV.

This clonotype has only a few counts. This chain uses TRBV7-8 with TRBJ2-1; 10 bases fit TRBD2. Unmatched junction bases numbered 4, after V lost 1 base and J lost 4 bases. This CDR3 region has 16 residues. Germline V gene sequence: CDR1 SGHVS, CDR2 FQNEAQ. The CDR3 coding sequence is TGTGCCAGCAGCTTAGTCAGCGGGGGGGTTTACAATGAGCAGTTCTTC. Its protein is CASSLVSGGVYNEQFF.

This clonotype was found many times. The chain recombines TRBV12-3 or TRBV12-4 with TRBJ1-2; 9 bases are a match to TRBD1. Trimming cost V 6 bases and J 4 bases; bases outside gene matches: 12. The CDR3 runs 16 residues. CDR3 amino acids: CASRPGQGVRVYGYTF. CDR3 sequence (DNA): TGTGCCAGCAGGCCGGGACAGGGAGTTCGTGTCTATGGCTACACCTTC.

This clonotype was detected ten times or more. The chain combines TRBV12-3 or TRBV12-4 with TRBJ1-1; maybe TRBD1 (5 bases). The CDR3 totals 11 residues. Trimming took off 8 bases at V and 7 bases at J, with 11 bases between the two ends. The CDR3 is CASSPGFEAFF. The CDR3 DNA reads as TGTGCCAGCTCTCCAGGGTTTGAAGCTTTCTTT.

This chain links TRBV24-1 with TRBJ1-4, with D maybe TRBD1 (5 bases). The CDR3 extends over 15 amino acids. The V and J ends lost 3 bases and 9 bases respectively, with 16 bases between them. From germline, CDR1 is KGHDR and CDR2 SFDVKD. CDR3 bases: TGTGCCACCAGTGATCGACAGACCGGTTATCAAAAACTGTTTTTT. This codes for CATSDRQTGYQKLFF.

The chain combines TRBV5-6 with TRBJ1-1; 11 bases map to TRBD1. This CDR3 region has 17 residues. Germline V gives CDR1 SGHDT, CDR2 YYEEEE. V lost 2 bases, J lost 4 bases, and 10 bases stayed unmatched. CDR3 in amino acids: CASSLSGQGARGTEAFF. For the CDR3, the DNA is TGTGCCAGCAGCTTATCCGGACAGGGGGCGCGGGGCACTGAAGCTTTCTTT.

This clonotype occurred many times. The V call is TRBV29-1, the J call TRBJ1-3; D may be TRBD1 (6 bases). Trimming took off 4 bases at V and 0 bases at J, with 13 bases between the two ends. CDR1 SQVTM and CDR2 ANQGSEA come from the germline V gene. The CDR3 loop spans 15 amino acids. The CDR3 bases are TGCAGCGTTGGCGGGGGCAGGAGCTCTGGAAACACCATATATTTT. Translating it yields CSVGGGRSSGNTIYF. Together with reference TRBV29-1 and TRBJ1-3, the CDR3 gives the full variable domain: SAVISQKPSRDICQRGTSLTIQCQVDSQVTMMFWYRQQPGQSLTLIATANQGSEATYESGFVIDKFPISRPNLTFSTLTVSNMSPEDSSIYLCSVGGGRSSGNTIYFGEGSWLTVV.

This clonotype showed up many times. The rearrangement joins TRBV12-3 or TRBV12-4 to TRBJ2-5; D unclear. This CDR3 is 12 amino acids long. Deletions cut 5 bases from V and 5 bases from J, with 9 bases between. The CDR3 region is CASSPVRETQYF. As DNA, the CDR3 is TGTGCCAGCAGTCCAGTCCGGGAGACCCAGTACTTC.

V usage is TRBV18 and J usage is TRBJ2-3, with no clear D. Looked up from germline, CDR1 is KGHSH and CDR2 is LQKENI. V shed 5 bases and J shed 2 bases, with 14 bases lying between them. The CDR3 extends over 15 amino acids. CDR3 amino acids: CASSIRRTNTDTQYF. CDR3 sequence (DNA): TGTGCCAGCTCAATACGCAGAACTAACACAGATACGCAGTATTTT.

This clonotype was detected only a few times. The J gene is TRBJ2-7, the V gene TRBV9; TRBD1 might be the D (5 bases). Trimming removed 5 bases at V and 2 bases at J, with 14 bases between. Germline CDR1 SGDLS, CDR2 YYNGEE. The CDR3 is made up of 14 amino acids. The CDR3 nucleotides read TGTGCCAGCAGTCCAGGGATAGCTCCCTACGAGCAGTACTTC. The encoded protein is CASSPGIAPYEQYF.

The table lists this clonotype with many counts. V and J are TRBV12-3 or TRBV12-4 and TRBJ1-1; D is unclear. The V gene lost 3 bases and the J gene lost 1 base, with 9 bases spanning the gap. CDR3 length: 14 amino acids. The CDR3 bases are TGTGCCAGCAGTTTGGAGGCGTCGAACACTGAAGCTTTCTTT. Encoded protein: CASSLEASNTEAFF.

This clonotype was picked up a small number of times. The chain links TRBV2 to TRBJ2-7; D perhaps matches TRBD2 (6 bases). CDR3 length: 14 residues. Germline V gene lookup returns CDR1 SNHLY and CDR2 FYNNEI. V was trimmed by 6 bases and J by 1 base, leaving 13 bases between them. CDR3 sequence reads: CASSSSDTSYEQYF. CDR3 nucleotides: TGTGCCAGCAGCTCTAGCGACACTTCCTACGAGCAGTACTTC.

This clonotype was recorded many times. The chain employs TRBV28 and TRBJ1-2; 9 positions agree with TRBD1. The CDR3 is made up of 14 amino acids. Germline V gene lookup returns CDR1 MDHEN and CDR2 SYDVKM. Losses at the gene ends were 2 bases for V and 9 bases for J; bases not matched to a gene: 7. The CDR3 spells CASSLPDRGKSYTF. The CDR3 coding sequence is TGTGCCAGCAGTTTACCCGACAGGGGGAAGAGCTACACCTTC.

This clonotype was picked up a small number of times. CDR3 nucleotide sequence: TGTGCCAGCAGCGGCGTTGGGCTGGCTGAGCAGTTCTTC. This gives the protein CASSGVGLAEQFF. V and J are TRBV12-3 or TRBV12-4 and TRBJ2-1; D unclear. Trimming shortened V by 6 bases and J by 9 bases, and 15 bases separated the two germline ends. The CDR3 consists of 13 residues.

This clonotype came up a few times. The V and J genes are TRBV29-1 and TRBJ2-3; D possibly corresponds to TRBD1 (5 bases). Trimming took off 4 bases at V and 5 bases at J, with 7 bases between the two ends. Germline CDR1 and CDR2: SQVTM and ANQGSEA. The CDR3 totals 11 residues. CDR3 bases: TGCAGCGTTGCAGGGATAGATACGCAGTATTTT. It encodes CSVAGIDTQYF.